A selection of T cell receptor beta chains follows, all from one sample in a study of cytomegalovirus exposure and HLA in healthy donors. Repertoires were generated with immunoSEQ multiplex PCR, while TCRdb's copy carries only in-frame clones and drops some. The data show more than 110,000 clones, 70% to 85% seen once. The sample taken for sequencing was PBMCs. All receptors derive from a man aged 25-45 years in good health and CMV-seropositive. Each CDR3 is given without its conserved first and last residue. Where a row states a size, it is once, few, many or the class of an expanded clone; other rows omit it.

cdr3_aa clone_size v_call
ASSQGGYNSPLH - TRBV7-9
ASSYSGGQVYGYT few TRBV6-6
ASSYGRNYGYT - TRBV6-1
ASSLGGGTEIPYEQY - TRBV7-8
ASSEGVAGTGELF - TRBV2
ASSPWTATNYGYT - TRBV5-8
ASVREVRNEQF - TRBV2
ASRLAGDGDTQY - TRBV25-1
ASSSRGDEQGYT - TRBV7-2
ASLGASGIYEQY - TRBV2
ASSVHGLAGTTDTQY once TRBV9
ASSKIPTSGTDTQY - TRBV19
AWSAGQQNQPQH once TRBV30
ASRRENTGELF few TRBV2
SARYTEAF - TRBV20-1
SSSLTGVGYT - TRBV7-9
ASSPLAGGTDTQY - TRBV4-1
ASSEGTSTSHSNQPQH few TRBV2
ASTQGYTNNSPLH - TRBV6-5
ASTTGQGVYEQY - TRBV6-5
ASSLGTGMNTEAF - TRBV11-2
ASSGDRDSYNEQF - TRBV7-6
ASSSGLYEQY - TRBV19
ASSAGQGTGYT - TRBV5-1